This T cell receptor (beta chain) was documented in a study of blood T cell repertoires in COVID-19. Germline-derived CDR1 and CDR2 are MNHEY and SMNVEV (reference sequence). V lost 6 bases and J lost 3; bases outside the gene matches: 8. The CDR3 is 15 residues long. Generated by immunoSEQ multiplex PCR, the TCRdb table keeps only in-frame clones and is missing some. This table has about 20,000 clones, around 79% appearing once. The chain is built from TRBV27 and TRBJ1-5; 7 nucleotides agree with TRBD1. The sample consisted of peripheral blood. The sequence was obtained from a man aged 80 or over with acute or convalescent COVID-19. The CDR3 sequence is CASRSGDRHNQPQHF. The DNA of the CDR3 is TGTGCCAGCAGATCTGGGGACAGACACAATCAGCCCCAGCATTTT.